This TCR beta chain derives from a study of OX40 agonist ivuxolimab in advanced cancers. Produced via immunoSEQ multiplex PCR; TCRdb's table is partial and in-frame only. Here the sample spans under 90,000 clones, 80% to 95% being singletons. The CDR3 is made up of 14 amino acids. Between the trimmed V and J ends, which lost 3 bases and 0 bases, there was a span of 8 bases. Germline-derived CDR1 and CDR2 are SGHAT and FQDESV (reference sequence). The TCR was taken from an adult with an advanced solid tumor such as melanoma, head and neck, liver or kidney cancer. The chain combines TRBV11-1 with TRBJ1-1, with D hard to call. Sequencing was performed on CD4+ or CD8+ T cells sorted from blood, taken in a trial of the OX40 agonist ivuxolimab. The DNA of the CDR3 is TGTGCCAGCAGCTTTTCCCCCCTGAACACTGAAGCTTTCTTT. Amino acids: CASSFSPLNTEAFF.